Here is one TCR beta chain with its context. Germline V gene data show CDR1 as ENHRY and CDR2 as SYGVKD. The CDR3 length is 18 residues. After removal of 0 bases from V and 0 bases from J, the junction contained 7 bases not matched to a gene. The data are from a study of blood T cell repertoires in COVID-19. Background on the study: Samples representing acute and convalescent COVID-19 were sourced from the United States, Italy and Spain. PBMCs, B-cell-depleted T cells, or T cells provided the cDNA or gDNA that made up the material.

The authors' processing: Scientists estimated how many nucleated cells there were by amplifying reference gene primers. Only in-frame clones appear in the TCRdb table, and some are missing; sequencing was by immunoSEQ multiplex PCR. D and trimming were read from the DNA, whereas the V and J calls and clone size are those reported in that table. The repertoire consists of roughly 150,000 clones, with around 88% occurring once and the leading ten covering 15% to 20%. The sample consisted of peripheral blood. The clonotype originates from a woman in her 70s who had recovered from COVID-19. The rearrangement uses TRBV10-3 and TRBJ2-3, with 9 bases aligning to TRBD2. CDR3 nucleotides: TGTGCCATCAGTGAGTCGAAAGCTAGCGGGGTGAGCACAGATACGCAGTATTTT. This encodes CAISESKASGVSTDTQYF.